Listed below are T cell receptor beta chains from one sample, sequenced in a study of T cell responses to AZD1222 COVID-19 vaccine. Sequencing used immunoSEQ multiplex PCR; TCRdb keeps in-frame clones, though not all of them. The sample comprises over 100,000 clones, approximately 86% of which are singletons, and 2.4% rests with the top ten. The sequenced sample was peripheral blood, obtained on day 0 of AZD1222 vaccination. The origin of the receptors is an adult in good health. CDR3s include the opening cysteine and the closing phenylalanine or tryptophan. D genes are given only for firm matches. Clone size is shown for a subset of rows, as once, few, many or a class of expanded clone.

TRBV2	NA	NA	TRBJ2-7	TGTGCCAGCAAACTTGCCGGACCGACCGGCTCCTACGAGCAGTACTTC	CASKLAGPTGSYEQYF
TRBV6-5	NA	NA	TRBJ1-3	TGTGCCAGCAGTTACTTCACAGGGACAGGAAACACCATATATTTT	CASSYFTGTGNTIYF
TRBV2	NA	once	TRBJ1-2	TGTGCCAGCAGTGAATACATATCAGGGCTCCGAGGCTACACCTTC	CASSEYISGLRGYTF
TRBV4-1	NA	NA	TRBJ2-3	TGCGCCAGCAGCCAAGATCCCGGCCGGGCAGATACGCAGTATTTT	CASSQDPGRADTQYF
TRBV28	NA	NA	TRBJ1-6	TGTGCCAGCACTATACCCGACTTGACCTATAATTCACCCCTCCACTTT	CASTIPDLTYNSPLHF
TRBV3-1/TRBV3-2	NA	NA	TRBJ2-7	TGTGCCAGCAGCCACAGGGACTCGGACTCCTACGAGCAGTACTTC	CASSHRDSDSYEQYF
TRBV18	NA	NA	TRBJ1-4	TGTGCCAGCTCCCGAGGAGGGGCAACTAATGAAAAACTGTTTTTT	CASSRGGATNEKLFF
TRBV6-1	TRBD2	NA	TRBJ2-5	TGTGCCAGCAGTGAAAGGGGCGGGAGTTTGGAGACCCAGTACTTC	CASSERGGSLETQYF
TRBV15	TRBD1	once	TRBJ1-4	TGTGCCACCAGCGAACTTTTGTCAGGGGGCGGCGAAAAACTGTTTTTT	CATSELLSGGGEKLFF
TRBV7-2	TRBD1	NA	TRBJ1-6	TGTGCCAGCAGGCCCGGCCCCACCGGGACAGGGGTATCACCCCTCCACTTT	CASRPGPTGTGVSPLHF
TRBV30	TRBD1	NA	TRBJ1-1	TGTGCCTGGAGTCCCGGACAGGGGATGAACACTGAAGCTTTCTTT	CAWSPGQGMNTEAFF
TRBV19	NA	NA	TRBJ1-1	TGTGCCAGTAGTCCCCTCCGGACTGAAGCTTTCTTT	CASSPLRTEAFF
TRBV5-4	TRBD1	NA	TRBJ1-1	TGTGCCAGCAGCAGTCGGACAGGGGGAAGGACTGAAGCTTTCTTT	CASSSRTGGRTEAFF
TRBV12-3/TRBV12-4	TRBD1	NA	TRBJ1-2	TGTGCCAGCAGTAGACAGGGTGCCAATGGCTACACCTTC	CASSRQGANGYTF
TRBV5-6	NA	once	TRBJ1-1	TGTGCCAGCAGTGAGGCGTTTCTTGCGAACACTGAAGCTTTCTTT	CASSEAFLANTEAFF
TRBV18	NA	NA	TRBJ2-7	TGTGCCAGCTCACCCCCCAAGGGGTTAGTCGAGCAGTACTTC	CASSPPKGLVEQYF
TRBV7-8	TRBD1	NA	TRBJ2-7	TGTGCCAGCAGCCCACCTTATCGGACAGGGGGGAACGAGCAGTACTTC	CASSPPYRTGGNEQYF
TRBV7-8	NA	NA	TRBJ2-5	TGTGCCAGCAGCTTATCGGTTGTAGTTGCCCAAGAGACCCAGTACTTC	CASSLSVVVAQETQYF
TRBV5-6	NA	NA	TRBJ2-3	TGTGCCAGCAGCTTGGTAGGTGAGGTCGGGGCGGGACCAGATACGCAGTATTTT	CASSLVGEVGAGPDTQYF
TRBV6-5	NA	NA	TRBJ2-7	TGTGCCAGCAGTTACCGCCCCGAGAGCTACGAGCAGTACTTC	CASSYRPESYEQYF
TRBV5-6	NA	NA	TRBJ2-2	TGTGCCAGCGGATTTAGCAGGGGGGAGCTGTTTTTT	CASGFSRGELFF